What follows are 23 T cell receptor beta chains derived from one specimen sequenced in a study of CD8 T cells in Susac syndrome. With random hexamers, reverse transcription was performed on 0.5 to 1 ug of RNA. From the immunoSEQ multiplex PCR reads, TCRdb called clonotypes with MiXCR, one entry per CDR3 protein. The sample has tens of thousands of distinct CDR3 sequences, 80% to 95% seen once. Sequenced sample: CD8+ T cells from PBMCs. These receptors originate from a human donor in good health.

This chain links TRBV29-1 with TRBJ2-5; D perhaps matches TRBD2 (5 bases). Trimming took off 3 bases at V and 0 bases at J, with 20 bases between the two ends. The V gene's germline CDR1 is SQVTM and CDR2 ANQGSEA. There are 17 residues in the CDR3. The CDR3 sequence is CSVDRLASSVYQETQYF. In nucleotides, the CDR3 is TGCAGCGTTGACAGGCTAGCATCCTCCGTTTACCAAGAGACCCAGTACTTC.

CDR3 sequence: CASSLIAGVVGFQFF. The CDR3 DNA reads TGTGCCAGCAGCCTAATAGCGGGAGTCGTGGGTTTTCAGTTCTTC. The gene calls are TRBV14 and TRBJ2-1; 9 bases line up with TRBD2. Germline trimming cut 4 bases from V and 13 bases from J; bases unmatched to any gene: 14. CDR1 SGHDN and CDR2 FVKESK come from the germline V gene. This CDR3 region has 15 residues.

The J gene is TRBJ2-5, the V gene TRBV29-1, with TRBD2 matching over 7 bases. This CDR3 has 14 amino acids. Germline-derived CDR1 and CDR2 are SQVTM and ANQGSEA. The J segment lost 6 bases and the V segment lost 1 base, leaving 8 bases of the junction unmatched. As DNA, the CDR3 is TGCAGCGTTGAAGGCGGGAGTTGGCCGAAGACCCAGTACTTC. Translating it yields CSVEGGSWPKTQYF.

V usage is TRBV14 and J usage is TRBJ2-3, with D unresolved. This CDR3 is built from 13 residues. V was cut by 0 bases and J by 4 bases, with 5 bases left in between. The germline V gene has CDR1 SGHDN and CDR2 FVKESK. CDR3 protein: CASSQELADTQYF. CDR3 DNA: TGTGCCAGCAGCCAAGAGTTAGCAGATACGCAGTATTTT. Combining the CDR3 with reference TRBV14 and TRBJ2-3 gives the whole variable domain EAGVTQFPSHSVIEKGQTVTLRCDPISGHDNLYWYRRVMGKEIKFLLHFVKESKQDESGMPNNRFLAERTGGTYSTLKVQPAELEDSGVYFCASSQELADTQYFGPGTRLTVL.

The rearrangement joins TRBV30 to TRBJ2-1, with 10 bases matching TRBD2. From germline, CDR1 is GTSNPN and CDR2 SVGIG (reference sequence). The CDR3 is made up of 15 amino acids. The trim removed 3 bases at V and 9 bases at J, leaving 11 bases unmatched. In DNA form, the CDR3 reads TGTGCCTGGAGAATCGGGACTAGCGAGAAGCGTGAGCAGTTCTTC. Translating it yields CAWRIGTSEKREQFF.

The chain links TRBV6-5 to TRBJ1-1; D gene uncertain. This CDR3 comprises 16 residues. Germline CDR1 reads MNHEY; CDR2 reads SVGAGI. V shed 0 bases and J shed 0 bases, with 11 bases lying between them. The CDR3 spells CASSYSIAQLNTEAFF. The DNA for the CDR3 is TGTGCCAGCAGTTACTCGATAGCACAGCTGAACACTGAAGCTTTCTTT.

The gene calls are TRBV27 and TRBJ2-1; TRBD2 agrees at 12 bases. The CDR3 spans 13 residues. From germline, CDR1 is MNHEY and CDR2 SMNVEV (reference sequence). V was clipped by 10 bases and J by 7 bases; unmatched bases: 5. CDR3: CATGLAGPNEQFF. The DNA of the CDR3 is TGTGCCACCGGACTAGCGGGACCGAATGAGCAGTTCTTC.

The chain carries TRBV2 and TRBJ1-4; weak D call: TRBD1 (5 bases). Germline CDR1 and CDR2: SNHLY and FYNNEI. Deletions cut 7 bases from V and 0 bases from J, with 9 bases between. The CDR3 is 14 residues long. CDR3 DNA sequence: TGTGCCAGCACCGGGGGTGCAACTAATGAAAAACTGTTTTTT. It specifies CASTGGATNEKLFF.

The chain employs TRBV20-1 and TRBJ2-1, with D perhaps TRBD2 (6 bases). V lost 6 bases to trimming and J lost 7 bases, with 16 bases between them. The CDR3 is 13 residues long. Germline CDR1 reads DFQATT; CDR2 reads SNEGSKA (reference sequence). The CDR3 region is CSARDHAGNEQFF. The CDR3 DNA follows: TGCAGTGCGCGGGATCACGCGGGGAATGAGCAGTTCTTC.

The chain combines TRBV19 with TRBJ1-1; 10 positions match TRBD1. The CDR3 is made up of 17 amino acids. Germline trimming cut 7 bases from V and 1 base from J; bases unmatched to any gene: 12. Germline CDR1 is LNHDA and CDR2 is SQIVND (reference sequence). CDR3 sequence: CASTIGTGEVWNTEAFF. The CDR3 DNA reads as TGTGCCAGTACCATAGGGACAGGGGAGGTCTGGAACACTGAAGCTTTCTTT.

This rearrangement joins TRBV5-1 to TRBJ2-7; D unresolved. CDR3 length equals 13 residues. Germline lookup yields CDR1 SGHRS and CDR2 YFSETQ. V shed 6 bases and J shed 3 bases, with 13 bases lying between them. The CDR3 loop reads CASNLDSLYEQYF. Here the CDR3 DNA reads TGCGCCAGCAATCTTGATAGCCTCTACGAGCAGTACTTC. The full variable domain, completed using reference TRBV5-1 and TRBJ2-7, is KAGVTQTPRYLIKTRGQQVTLSCSPISGHRSVSWYQQTPGQGLQFLFEYFSETQRNKGNFPGRFSGRQFSNSRSEMNVSTLELGDSALYLCASNLDSLYEQYFGPGTRLTVT.

The chain carries TRBV19 and TRBJ2-2, with D unclear. Germline CDR1 reads LNHDA; CDR2 reads SQIVND (reference sequence). V gave up 2 bases and J gave up 8 bases, with 3 bases separating them. CDR3 size: 11 residues. The CDR3 loop is CASSISGELFF. The CDR3 bases are TGTGCCAGTAGTATATCAGGGGAGCTGTTTTTT.

This chain links TRBV27 with TRBJ1-1, with TRBD1 matching over 8 bases. V trimming: 6 bases; J trimming: 4 bases; junction bases outside the gene matches: 4. Germline CDR1 reads MNHEY; CDR2 reads SMNVEV (reference sequence). There are 13 residues in the CDR3. CDR3 residues: CASRYRGSTEAFF. The CDR3 coding sequence is TGTGCCAGCAGATACAGGGGGAGCACTGAAGCTTTCTTT.

The J gene is TRBJ1-5, the V gene TRBV28, with D possibly being TRBD1 (5 bases). CDR3 length: 14 amino acids. Germline V gene data show CDR1 as MDHEN and CDR2 as SYDVKM. Trimming pared 7 bases from V and 3 bases from J, leaving 13 bases between. CDR3 sequence: CASNGGLFNQPQHF. Written as DNA, the CDR3 is TGTGCCAGCAATGGGGGACTTTTCAATCAGCCCCAGCATTTT.

This clonotype was observed a few times. J is TRBJ1-1 and V is TRBV5-1; TRBD1 agrees at 7 bases. The CDR3 extends over 14 amino acids. The V gene end was trimmed by 0 bases and the J gene end by 4 bases; junction bases not matched to a gene: 3. Germline V lookup: CDR1 SGHRS, CDR2 YFSETQ. As DNA, the CDR3 is TGCGCCAGCAGCTTGGGACAGGGCGGCACTGAAGCTTTCTTT. Translation: CASSLGQGGTEAFF.

The count of this clonotype is one. The chain uses TRBV27 and TRBJ2-1; 10 bases are shared with TRBD1. The V segment lost 8 bases and the J segment 4 bases; nucleotides outside the gene matches: 2. CDR3 size: 13 residues. Germline V lookup: CDR1 MNHEY, CDR2 SMNVEV (reference sequence). CDR3 bases: TGTGCCAGCCGGACAGGGGGGTACAATGAGCAGTTCTTC. Its translation is CASRTGGYNEQFF.

The chain employs TRBV19 and TRBJ2-7, with D perhaps matching TRBD1 or TRBD2 (5 bases each). The V gene's germline CDR1 is LNHDA and CDR2 SQIVND (reference sequence). This CDR3 has 16 amino acids. Trimming left V 3 bases short and J 3 bases short, with 18 bases between. For the CDR3, the DNA is TGTGCCAGTAGTATCCTCTCGCAGGGACCAATCTACGAGCAGTACTTC. Its protein product is CASSILSQGPIYEQYF.

The chain combines TRBV2 with TRBJ1-2; weak D call: TRBD1 (5 bases). Germline V gives CDR1 SNHLY, CDR2 FYNNEI. The CDR3 consists of 15 residues. The germline V and J ends were trimmed by 4 bases and 3 bases, with 15 bases remaining between them. Here the CDR3 DNA reads TGTGCCAGCAGTGTCGGGGGAGCGGGTGACTATGGCTACACCTTC. Translation: CASSVGGAGDYGYTF. The full variable domain, rest sourced from reference TRBV2 and TRBJ1-2, is EPEVTQTPSHQVTQMGQEVILRCVPISNHLYFYWYRQILGQKVEFLVSFYNNEISEKSEIFDDQFSVERPDGSNFTLKIRSTKLEDSAMYFCASSVGGAGDYGYTFGSGTRLTVV.

CDR3 in DNA: TGTGCCAGCAGTTCTCTCGGGACTAGCGGGAGGGATACGCAGTATTTT. As protein: CASSSLGTSGRDTQYF. This sequence joins TRBV28 and TRBJ2-3; 15 positions match TRBD2. The trim removed 4 bases at V and 6 bases at J, leaving 5 bases unmatched. The germline CDR1 and CDR2 sequences are MDHEN and SYDVKM. CDR3 length: 16 amino acids. Complete variable domain (other parts from reference TRBV28 and TRBJ2-3): DVKVTQSSRYLVKRTGEKVFLECVQDMDHENMFWYRQDPGLGLRLIYFSYDVKMKEKGDIPEGYSVSREKKERFSLILESASTNQTSMYLCASSSLGTSGRDTQYFGPGTRLTVL.

The chain links TRBV19 to TRBJ2-1, with a weak D call TRBD1 (5 bases). This CDR3 is built from 14 residues. Trimming left V 1 base short and J 2 bases short, with 6 bases between. Germline CDR1 LNHDA, CDR2 SQIVND (reference sequence). Here the CDR3 reads CASSIATAYNEQFF. In DNA form, the CDR3 reads TGTGCCAGTAGTATAGCGACAGCCTACAATGAGCAGTTCTTC.

V usage is TRBV9 and J usage is TRBJ2-1; D call uncertain. This CDR3 is 13 amino acids long. V dropped 4 bases and J dropped 7 bases, with 12 bases sitting between them. The germline gives CDR1 SGDLS, CDR2 YYNGEE. In DNA, the CDR3 is TGTGCCAGCAGCCCACCGATCGGGAATGAGCAGTTCTTC. Translation: CASSPPIGNEQFF.

This clonotype was recorded only once. V gene TRBV20-1 combines with J gene TRBJ2-1, with 8 bases matching TRBD2. Germline values: CDR1 DFQATT, CDR2 SNEGSKA (reference sequence). Trimming removed 5 bases from V and 3 bases from J; junction bases left unmatched: 6. The CDR3 runs 14 residues. CDR3 residues: CSAEGGLVYNEQFF. The CDR3 DNA reads TGCAGTGCTGAGGGGGGACTAGTCTACAATGAGCAGTTCTTC.

The V gene is TRBV20-1, the J gene TRBJ2-3; D uncertain. The CDR3 covers 12 residues. From germline, CDR1 is DFQATT and CDR2 SNEGSKA (reference sequence). Deletions cut 6 bases from V and 2 bases from J, with 9 bases between. The CDR3 sequence: CSAREDTDTQYF. The CDR3 nucleotides read TGCAGTGCCCGTGAAGACACAGATACGCAGTATTTT.